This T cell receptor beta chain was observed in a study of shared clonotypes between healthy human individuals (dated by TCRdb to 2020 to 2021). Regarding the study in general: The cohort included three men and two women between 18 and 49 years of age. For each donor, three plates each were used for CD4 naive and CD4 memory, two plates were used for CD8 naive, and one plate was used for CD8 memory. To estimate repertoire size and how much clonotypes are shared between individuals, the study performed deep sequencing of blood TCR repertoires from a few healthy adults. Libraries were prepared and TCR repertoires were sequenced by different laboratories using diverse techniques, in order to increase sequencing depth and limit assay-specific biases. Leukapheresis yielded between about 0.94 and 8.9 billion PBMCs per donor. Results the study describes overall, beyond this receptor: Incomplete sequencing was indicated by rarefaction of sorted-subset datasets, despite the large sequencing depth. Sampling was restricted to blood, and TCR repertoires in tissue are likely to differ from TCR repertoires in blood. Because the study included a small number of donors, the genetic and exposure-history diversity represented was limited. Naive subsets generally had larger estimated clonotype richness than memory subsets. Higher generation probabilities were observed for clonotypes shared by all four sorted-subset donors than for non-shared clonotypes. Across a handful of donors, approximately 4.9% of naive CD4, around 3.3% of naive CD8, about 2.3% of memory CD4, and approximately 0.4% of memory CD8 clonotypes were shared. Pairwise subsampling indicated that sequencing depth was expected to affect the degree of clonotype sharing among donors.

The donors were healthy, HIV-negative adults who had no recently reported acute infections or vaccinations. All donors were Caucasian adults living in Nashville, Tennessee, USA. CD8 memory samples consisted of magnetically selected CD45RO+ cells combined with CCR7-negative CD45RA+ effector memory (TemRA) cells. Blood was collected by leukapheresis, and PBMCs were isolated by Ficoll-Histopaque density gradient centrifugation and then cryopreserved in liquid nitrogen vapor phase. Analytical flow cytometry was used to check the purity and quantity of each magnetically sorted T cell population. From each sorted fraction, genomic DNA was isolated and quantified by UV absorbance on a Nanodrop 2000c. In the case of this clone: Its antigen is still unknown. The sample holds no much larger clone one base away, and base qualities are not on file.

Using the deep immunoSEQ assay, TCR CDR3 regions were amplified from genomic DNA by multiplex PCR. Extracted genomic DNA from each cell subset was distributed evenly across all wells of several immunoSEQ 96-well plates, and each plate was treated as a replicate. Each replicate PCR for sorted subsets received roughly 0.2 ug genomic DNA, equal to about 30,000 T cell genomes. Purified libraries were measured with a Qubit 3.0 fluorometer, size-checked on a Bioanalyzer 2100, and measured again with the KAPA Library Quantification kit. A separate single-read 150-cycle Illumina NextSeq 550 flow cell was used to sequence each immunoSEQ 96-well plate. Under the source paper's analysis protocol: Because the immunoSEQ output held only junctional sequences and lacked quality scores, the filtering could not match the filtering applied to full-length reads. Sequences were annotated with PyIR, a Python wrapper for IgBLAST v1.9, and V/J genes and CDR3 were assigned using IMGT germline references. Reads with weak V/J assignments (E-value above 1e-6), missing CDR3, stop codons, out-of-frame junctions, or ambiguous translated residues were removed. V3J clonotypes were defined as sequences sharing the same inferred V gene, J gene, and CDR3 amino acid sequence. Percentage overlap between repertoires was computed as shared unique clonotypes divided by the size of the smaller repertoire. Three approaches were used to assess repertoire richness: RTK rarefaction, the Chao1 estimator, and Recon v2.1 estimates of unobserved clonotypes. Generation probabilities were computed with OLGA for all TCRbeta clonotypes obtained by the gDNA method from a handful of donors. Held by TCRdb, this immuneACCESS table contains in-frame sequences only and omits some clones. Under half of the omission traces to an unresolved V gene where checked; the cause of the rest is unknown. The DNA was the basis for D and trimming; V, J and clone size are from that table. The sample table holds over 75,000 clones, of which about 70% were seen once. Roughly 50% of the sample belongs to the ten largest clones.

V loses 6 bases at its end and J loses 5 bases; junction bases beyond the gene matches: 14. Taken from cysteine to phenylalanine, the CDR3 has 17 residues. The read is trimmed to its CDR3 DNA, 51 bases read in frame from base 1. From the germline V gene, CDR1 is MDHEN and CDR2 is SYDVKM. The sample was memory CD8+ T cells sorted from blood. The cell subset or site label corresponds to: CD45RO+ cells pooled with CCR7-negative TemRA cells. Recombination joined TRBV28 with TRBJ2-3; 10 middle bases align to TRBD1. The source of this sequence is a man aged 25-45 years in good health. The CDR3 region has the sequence CASSKGLRGQGLDTQYF. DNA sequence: TGTGCCAGCAGCAAGGGGCTGAGGGGACAGGGGTTAGATACGCAGTATTTT.